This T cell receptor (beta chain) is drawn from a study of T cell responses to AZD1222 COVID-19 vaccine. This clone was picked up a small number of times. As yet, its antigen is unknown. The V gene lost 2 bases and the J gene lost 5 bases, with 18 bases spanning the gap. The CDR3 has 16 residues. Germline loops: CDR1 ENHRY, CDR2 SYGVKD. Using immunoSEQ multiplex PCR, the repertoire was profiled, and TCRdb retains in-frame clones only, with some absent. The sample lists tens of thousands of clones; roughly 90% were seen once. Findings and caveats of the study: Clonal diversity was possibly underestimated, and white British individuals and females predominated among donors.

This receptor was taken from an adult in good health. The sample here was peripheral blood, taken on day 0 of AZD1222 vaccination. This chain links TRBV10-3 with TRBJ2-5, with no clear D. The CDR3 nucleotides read TGTGCCATCAGTGAGGGTTTGGGTCAGGCGATGGAGACCCAGTACTTC. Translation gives CAISEGLGQAMETQYF.